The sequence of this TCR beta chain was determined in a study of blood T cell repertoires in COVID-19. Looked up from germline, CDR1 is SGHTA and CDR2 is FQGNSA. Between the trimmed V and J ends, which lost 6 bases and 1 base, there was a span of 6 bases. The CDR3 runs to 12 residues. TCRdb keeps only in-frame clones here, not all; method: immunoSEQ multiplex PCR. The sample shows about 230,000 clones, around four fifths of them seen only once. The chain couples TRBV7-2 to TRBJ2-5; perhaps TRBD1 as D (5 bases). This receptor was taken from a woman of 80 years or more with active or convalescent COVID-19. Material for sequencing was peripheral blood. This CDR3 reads CASSRGQETQYF. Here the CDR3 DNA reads TGTGCCAGCAGTAGGGGCCAAGAGACCCAGTACTTC.